This T cell receptor beta chain is from a study of Graves' ophthalmopathy and Graves' hyperthyroidism. With 3 bases clipped from V and 7 bases from J, the junction kept 12 bases outside the gene matches. CDR3 size: 17 residues. CDR1 is SGHTA, CDR2 FQGNSA, per germline. RNA transcripts yielded amplified TCR beta CDR3 regions. HTBI-primed RT-PCR formed the first round, and a multiplex PCR formed the second. One entry per CDR3 protein results from TCRdb running MiXCR on the multiplex PCR reads. The sample has about 740,000 distinct CDR3 sequences; 40% are singletons. Worth noting for this clonotype: The antigen is undetermined.

General observations from the study: A model built from 13 signatures distinguished ophthalmopathy from stable hyperthyroidism with roughly 90% sensitivity and about 81% specificity.

Researchers turned away patients with other autoimmune diseases, uncontrolled infections, pregnancy or lactation. As the starting material, more than 8 ml of fresh peripheral blood yielded the PBMCs. This rearrangement joins TRBV7-2 to TRBJ1-5; TRBD1 agrees at 10 bases. Sequenced material: peripheral blood. This sequence originates from an adult man with Graves' ophthalmopathy. The CDR3 DNA is TGTGCCAGCAGCTTGGCTTTGGACAGGGGGACTTGGCAGCCCCAGCATTTT. Translated, it gives CASSLALDRGTWQPQHF.